Below, 32 T cell receptor beta chains from the same sample are listed, as sequenced in a study of blood T cell repertoires in COVID-19. Profiling relied on immunoSEQ multiplex PCR, and the TCRdb table lists in-frame clones only, not all of them. The sample holds some 40,000 clones, under 85% seen once. Material for sequencing was peripheral blood. The receptors come from a woman older than 75 with acute or convalescent COVID-19.

The genes are TRBV9 and TRBJ2-3, with 11 nucleotides matching TRBD1. V dropped 4 bases and J dropped 1; count of bases not matched to a gene: 5. Germline V gene lookup returns CDR1 SGDLS and CDR2 YYNGEE. This CDR3 has 16 amino acids. The CDR3 spells CASSPRTGGGTDTQYF. In DNA form, the CDR3 reads TGTGCCAGCAGCCCTCGGACAGGGGGCGGCACAGATACGCAGTATTTT.

The V call is TRBV28, the J call TRBJ1-2; 7 bases align to TRBD1. The V gene end was trimmed by 4 bases and the J gene end by 6 bases; junction bases not matched to a gene: 8. The germline CDR1 and CDR2 sequences are MDHEN and SYDVKM. The CDR3 runs 14 residues. The CDR3 bases are TGTGCCAGCAGTTCCCCCGGGACAGAGAATGGCTACACCTTC. This gives the protein CASSSPGTENGYTF.

This sequence joins TRBV9 and TRBJ2-2; 11 nucleotides line up with TRBD2. The length of the CDR3 is 15 residues. From germline, CDR1 is SGDLS and CDR2 YYNGEE. V shed 3 bases and J 6 bases; nucleotides not matched to a gene: 4. The DNA of the CDR3 is TGTGCCAGCAGCGGACTAGCGGGGATGGCCGGGGAGCTGTTTTTT. This translates into CASSGLAGMAGELFF. Looking up the rest from reference TRBV9 and TRBJ2-2 gives the full variable domain: DSGVTQTPKHLITATGQRVTLRCSPRSGDLSVYWYQQSLDQGLQFLIQYYNGEERAKGNILERFSAQQFPDLHSELNLSSLELGDSALYFCASSGLAGMAGELFFGEGSRLTVL.

The gene calls are TRBV2 and TRBJ2-2; TRBD2 might be the D (7 bases). Per germline, CDR1 SNHLY and CDR2 FYNNEI. The germline V and J ends were trimmed by 7 bases and 1 base, with 16 bases remaining between them. The CDR3 length is 16 residues. Here the CDR3 reads CASTGGGARNTGELFF. Written as DNA, the CDR3 is TGTGCCAGCACCGGTGGGGGGGCACGGAACACCGGGGAGCTGTTTTTT.

The table lists this clone with a few counts. The gene calls are TRBV29-1 and TRBJ1-2, with D perhaps matching TRBD1 (6 bases). V was trimmed by 0 bases and J by 7 bases, leaving 6 bases between them. This CDR3 is 11 amino acids long. Germline V gene data show CDR1 as SQVTM and CDR2 as ANQGSEA. The CDR3 loop reads CSVEETGGYTF. As DNA, the CDR3 is TGCAGCGTTGAAGAGACAGGTGGCTACACCTTC.

CDR3 coding DNA: TGCGCCAGCAGCCCTGGTGCAGGGGTAGGCTATGGCTACACCTTC. Encoded protein: CASSPGAGVGYGYTF. The chain joins TRBV5-1 to TRBJ1-2, with D perhaps TRBD1 (6 bases). Germline CDR1 and CDR2: SGHRS and YFSETQ. CDR3 length: 15 amino acids. Trimming stripped 4 bases from V and 4 bases from J, with 17 bases between.

The CDR3 DNA reads TGTGCCAGTAACCCGGACAGGGCCGGCGAGACCCAGTACTTC. Translating gives CASNPDRAGETQYF. V usage is TRBV19 and J usage is TRBJ2-5, with 8 bases matching TRBD1. Germline CDR1 and CDR2: LNHDA and SQIVND (reference sequence). The CDR3 length is 14 residues. The ends lost 7 bases at V and 5 bases at J; junction bases unmatched: 9. Together with reference TRBV19 and TRBJ2-5, the CDR3 gives the full variable domain: DGGITQSPKYLFRKEGQNVTLSCEQNLNHDAMYWYRQDPGQGLRLIYYSQIVNDFQKGDIAEGYSVSREKKESFPLTVTSAQKNPTAFYLCASNPDRAGETQYFGPGTRLLVL.

For this clone: In the same sample, other DNA sequences code for this CDR3. The chain employs TRBV3-1 (or the pseudogene TRBV3-2) and TRBJ1-2, with TRBD1 matching 7 bases. Germline V gene lookup returns CDR1 LGHDT and CDR2 YNNKEL (reference sequence). This CDR3 has 12 amino acids. V dropped 8 bases and J dropped 3; count of bases not matched to a gene: 3. The CDR3 DNA follows: TGTGCCAGCTCCACAGGGGACTATGGCTACACCTTC. Amino acids: CASSTGDYGYTF.

The chain has TRBV18 and TRBJ1-1; D remains ambiguous. V lost 0 bases, J lost 7 bases, and 9 bases lay in between. The CDR3 length is 13 residues. Germline V gives CDR1 KGHSH, CDR2 LQKENI. The CDR3 sequence is CASSPPDGLEAFF. The CDR3 region has the DNA TGTGCCAGCTCACCACCGGACGGACTTGAAGCTTTCTTT.

The genes are TRBV6-5 and TRBJ2-4; D ambiguous. Germline assignment: CDR1 MNHEY and CDR2 SVGAGI. CDR3 length equals 16 residues. V shed 2 bases and J shed 1 base, with 12 bases lying between them. CDR3 protein: CASSYVPPGAKNIQYF. The CDR3, as DNA: TGTGCCAGCAGTTACGTTCCTCCCGGGGCCAAAAACATTCAGTACTTC.

The chain is built from TRBV10-1 and TRBJ2-1; the match to TRBD1 covers 11 bases. Germline lookup yields CDR1 WNHNN and CDR2 SYGVQD (reference sequence). V was clipped by 4 bases and J by 6 bases; unmatched bases: 5. CDR3 length equals 15 residues. This CDR3 is CASSGGDRGINEQFF. The CDR3, as DNA: TGCGCCAGCAGTGGCGGGGACAGGGGGATCAATGAGCAGTTCTTC.

A single count supports this clone. The V gene is TRBV30, the J gene TRBJ1-1, with D possibly being TRBD1 (6 bases). This CDR3 is 14 amino acids long. V was clipped by 0 bases and J by 3 bases, with 11 bases between them. CDR1 is GTSNPN, CDR2 SVGIG, per germline (reference sequence). The CDR3 DNA reads TGTGCCTGGAGTGTAACCAGGGGCGACACTGAAGCTTTCTTT. Its protein product is CAWSVTRGDTEAFF.

CDR3 sequence (DNA): TGCGCCAGCAGCTTGGATCGGGGATTGAACACTGAAGCTTTCTTT. This codes for CASSLDRGLNTEAFF. The chain uses TRBV5-1 and TRBJ1-1; D is undetermined. Germline V CDR1 and CDR2: SGHRS, YFSETQ. Trimming stripped 0 bases from V and 0 bases from J, with 9 bases between. The CDR3 spans 15 residues.

This chain uses TRBV28 with TRBJ1-5, with 7 bases matching TRBD1. There are 16 residues in the CDR3. V lost 7 bases to trimming and J lost 5 bases; unmatched junction nucleotides: 14. The V gene's germline CDR1 is MDHEN and CDR2 SYDVKM. CDR3 DNA: TGTGCCAGCACCCGAGGGACAGCGGTTAGGTATCAGCCCCAGCATTTT. The encoded protein is CASTRGTAVRYQPQHF.

V is TRBV19 and J is TRBJ2-7; TRBD1 matches 8 bases. The length of the CDR3 is 13 residues. V shed 5 bases and J 3 bases; nucleotides not matched to a gene: 3. CDR1 LNHDA and CDR2 SQIVND come from the germline V gene (reference sequence). The DNA of the CDR3 is TGTGCCAGTAGTCCGGGACAGGACTACGAGCAGTACTTC. Residues: CASSPGQDYEQYF.

This sequence joins TRBV19 and TRBJ1-1, with D tentatively TRBD1 (6 bases). Trimming removed 5 bases at V and 6 bases at J, with 19 bases between. This CDR3 spans 15 amino acids. Germline V gene sequence: CDR1 LNHDA, CDR2 SQIVND (reference sequence). CDR3 region: CASSPAPGERPEAFF. The CDR3, as DNA: TGTGCCAGTAGTCCTGCTCCAGGGGAACGGCCTGAAGCTTTCTTT. Variable domain in full (rest from reference TRBV19 and TRBJ1-1): DGGITQSPKYLFRKEGQNVTLSCEQNLNHDAMYWYRQDPGQGLRLIYYSQIVNDFQKGDIAEGYSVSREKKESFPLTVTSAQKNPTAFYLCASSPAPGERPEAFFGQGTRLTVV.

The rearrangement joins TRBV7-8 to TRBJ2-5; D gene ambiguous. The CDR3 is 14 amino acids. V was pared by 0 bases and J by 2 bases, with 7 bases between. In germline, CDR1 is SGHVS, CDR2 FQNEAQ. CDR3 in DNA: TGTGCCAGCAGCTTAGCGAGGCTACAAGAGACCCAGTACTTC. This translates into CASSLARLQETQYF. The full variable domain, rest sourced from reference TRBV7-8 and TRBJ2-5, is GAGVSQSPRYKVAKRGQDVALRCDPISGHVSLFWYQQALGQGPEFLTYFQNEAQLDKSGLPSDRFFAERPEGSVSTLKIQRTQQEDSAVYLCASSLARLQETQYFGPGTRLLVL.

The V gene is TRBV28, the J gene TRBJ1-5, with D possibly being TRBD1 (6 bases). The V gene's germline CDR1 is MDHEN and CDR2 SYDVKM. V was pared by 2 bases and J by 4 bases, with 12 bases between. This CDR3 is 15 amino acids long. CDR3 DNA sequence: TGTGCCAGCAGTTTAATGGGCCAGGGGAATCAGCCCCAGCATTTT. It specifies CASSLMGQGNQPQHF. The entire variable domain, with the rest obtained from reference TRBV28 and TRBJ1-5, is as follows: DVKVTQSSRYLVKRTGEKVFLECVQDMDHENMFWYRQDPGLGLRLIYFSYDVKMKEKGDIPEGYSVSREKKERFSLILESASTNQTSMYLCASSLMGQGNQPQHFGDGTRLSIL.

The V gene is TRBV7-2, the J gene TRBJ1-1; 9 positions agree with TRBD1. Germline trimming cut 5 bases from V and 10 bases from J; bases unmatched to any gene: 11. Germline V gene data show CDR1 as SGHTA and CDR2 as FQGNSA. The CDR3 has 14 amino acids. CDR3 residues: CASSLDRDRAGAFF. The DNA of the CDR3 is TGTGCCAGCAGCCTTGACAGGGACAGGGCGGGAGCTTTCTTT.

The chain recombines TRBV6-2 or TRBV6-3 with TRBJ1-5; 9 bases match TRBD1. The CDR3 consists of 15 residues. The J segment lost 2 bases and the V segment lost 2 bases, leaving 1 base of the junction unmatched. Germline V CDR1 and CDR2: MNHEY, SVGEGT. CDR3 amino acids: CASSYRTGGNQPQHF. The DNA of the CDR3 is TGTGCCAGCAGTTACCGGACAGGGGGCAATCAGCCCCAGCATTTT.

This clone came up once. The gene calls are TRBV19 and TRBJ2-1, with D tentatively TRBD1 (7 bases). Trimming cost V 6 bases and J 3 bases, with 15 bases left between them. Germline loops: CDR1 LNHDA, CDR2 SQIVND (reference sequence). The CDR3 loop spans 15 amino acids. In DNA form, the CDR3 reads TGTGCCAGTAGACTCGACAGGGACTTCTACAATGAGCAGTTCTTC. Protein: CASRLDRDFYNEQFF.

V and J are TRBV5-6 and TRBJ1-6; 7 bases are shared with TRBD1. The germline gives CDR1 SGHDT, CDR2 YYEEEE. This CDR3 is 14 amino acids long. Trimming removed 0 bases from V and 13 bases from J; junction bases left unmatched: 7. Written as DNA, the CDR3 is TGTGCCAGCAGCTTGGGTACAGGGGCATCCCCCCTCCACTTT. Amino acids: CASSLGTGASPLHF.

The chain has TRBV3-1 (or the pseudogene TRBV3-2) and TRBJ2-5; D is uncertain. The V end lost 1 base, the J end lost 1 base, and 7 bases lay between the germline ends. This CDR3 region has 14 residues. Per germline, CDR1 LGHDT and CDR2 YNNKEL (reference sequence). CDR3 protein: CASSQVQVQETQYF. The CDR3 coding sequence is TGTGCCAGCAGCCAAGTCCAGGTCCAAGAGACCCAGTACTTC.

The V gene is TRBV7-2, the J gene TRBJ1-2, with unresolved D. The CDR3 length is 13 residues. V was clipped by 1 base and J by 8 bases, with 11 bases between them. CDR1 and CDR2 from the germline V gene are SGHTA and FQGNSA. CDR3 nucleotide sequence: TGTGCCAGCAGCTTAGTTCCCGAGGAGGGCTACACCTTC. It specifies CASSLVPEEGYTF. The full variable domain, its missing parts supplied by reference TRBV7-2 and TRBJ1-2, is GAGVSQSPSNKVTEKGKDVELRCDPISGHTALYWYRQSLGQGLEFLIYFQGNSAPDKSGLPSDRFSAERTGGSVSTLTIQRTQQEDSAVYLCASSLVPEEGYTFGSGTRLTVV.

Only a few counts were recorded for this clone. V and J are TRBV6-4 and TRBJ1-1; D is possibly TRBD1 (5 bases). The CDR3 consists of 16 residues. Trimming removed 6 bases from V and 7 bases from J, with 24 bases in between. Germline loops: CDR1 MRHNA, CDR2 SNTAGT. DNA of the CDR3: TGTGCCAGCAGGAAGCGGGGTGAGGGGACCTACCGTGAAGCTTTCTTT. Encoded protein: CASRKRGEGTYREAFF.

The CDR3 nucleotides read TGCGCCAGCAGTTACGCTATAGCCCGGCGCACAGATACGCAGTATTTT. This codes for CASSYAIARRTDTQYF. The chain has TRBV5-1 and TRBJ2-3; D ambiguous. CDR3 size: 16 residues. CDR1 and CDR2 from the germline V gene are SGHRS and YFSETQ. V gave up 5 bases and J gave up 1 base, with 17 bases separating them.

The gene calls are TRBV6-5 and TRBJ2-1; 9 bases align to TRBD1. The trim removed 5 bases at V and 0 bases at J, leaving 2 bases unmatched. The germline CDR1 and CDR2 sequences are MNHEY and SVGAGI. The CDR3 is 15 residues long. This CDR3 is CASSRTGDSYNEQFF. The CDR3 DNA reads TGTGCCAGCAGTCGGACAGGGGACTCCTACAATGAGCAGTTCTTC.

The chain employs TRBV20-1 and TRBJ2-1; D gene ambiguous. Germline assignment: CDR1 DFQATT and CDR2 SNEGSKA (reference sequence). With 6 bases removed from V and 4 bases from J, the gap between germline ends came to 7 bases. CDR3 length: 11 residues. This chain's CDR3 is CSAQNYNEQFF. The CDR3 DNA is TGCAGTGCGCAGAATTACAATGAGCAGTTCTTC.

J is TRBJ1-1 and V is TRBV6-2 or TRBV6-3, with a possible D match to TRBD1 (5 bases). This CDR3 comprises 13 residues. V dropped 0 bases and J dropped 7 bases, with 9 bases sitting between them. Germline CDR1 MNHEY, CDR2 SVGEGT. CDR3 DNA: TGTGCCAGCAGTTACTCGAAGGGACTTGAAGCTTTCTTT. Residues: CASSYSKGLEAFF.

The chain combines TRBV12-2 with TRBJ2-7; TRBD2 was called by the table and not checked on the DNA. TRBV12-2 is given as a pseudogene. CDR3 length: 15 amino acids. The CDR3 DNA sequence: TGTGCAAGTCGCTTCATAACACCGGGAGCCCACGAGCAGTACTTC. Its protein is CASRFITPGAHEQYF.

The chain combines TRBV11-3 with TRBJ2-2; possible D gene TRBD1, 6 bases. V was trimmed by 6 bases and J by 2 bases, leaving 13 bases between them. The CDR3 sequence is 15 residues long. Per the germline V gene, CDR1 is SGHNT and CDR2 is YENEEA. The CDR3 bases are TGTGCCAGCAGGGGGGCAGGGCTTAACACCGGGGAGCTGTTTTTT. Its protein is CASRGAGLNTGELFF. Full variable domain (outside the CDR3, taken from reference TRBV11-3 and TRBJ2-2): EAGVVQSPRYKIIEKKQPVAFWCNPISGHNTLYWYLQNLGQGPELLIRYENEEAVDDSQLPKDRFSAERLKGVDSTLKIQPAELGDSAVYLCASRGAGLNTGELFFGEGSRLTVL.

This chain uses TRBV29-1 with TRBJ2-7, with 10 bases that match TRBD1. The CDR3 runs 16 residues. J gave up 3 bases and V 1 base, and 9 bases lay outside the gene matches. Germline CDR1 SQVTM, CDR2 ANQGSEA. DNA for the CDR3: TGCAGCGTTGAAGTCCCCGGGGGACAGGGGATCTACGAGCAGTACTTC. Its translation is CSVEVPGGQGIYEQYF.